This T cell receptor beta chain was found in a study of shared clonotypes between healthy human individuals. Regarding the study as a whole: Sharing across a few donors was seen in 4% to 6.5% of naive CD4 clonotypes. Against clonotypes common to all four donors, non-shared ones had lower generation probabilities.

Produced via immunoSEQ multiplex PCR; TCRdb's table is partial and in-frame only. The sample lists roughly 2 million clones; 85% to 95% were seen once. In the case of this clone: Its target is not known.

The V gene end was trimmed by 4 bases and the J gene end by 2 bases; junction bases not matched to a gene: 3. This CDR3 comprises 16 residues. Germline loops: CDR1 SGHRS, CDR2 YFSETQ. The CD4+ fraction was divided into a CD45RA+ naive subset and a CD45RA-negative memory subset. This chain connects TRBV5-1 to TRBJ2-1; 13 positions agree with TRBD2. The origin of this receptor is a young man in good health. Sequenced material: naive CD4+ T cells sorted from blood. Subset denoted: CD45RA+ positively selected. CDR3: CASSLGLAGTYNEQFF. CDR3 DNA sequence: TGCGCCAGCAGCCTGGGACTAGCGGGGACCTACAATGAGCAGTTCTTC. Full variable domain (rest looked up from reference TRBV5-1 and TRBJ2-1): KAGVTQTPRYLIKTRGQQVTLSCSPISGHRSVSWYQQTPGQGLQFLFEYFSETQRNKGNFPGRFSGRQFSNSRSEMNVSTLELGDSALYLCASSLGLAGTYNEQFFGPGTRLTVL.